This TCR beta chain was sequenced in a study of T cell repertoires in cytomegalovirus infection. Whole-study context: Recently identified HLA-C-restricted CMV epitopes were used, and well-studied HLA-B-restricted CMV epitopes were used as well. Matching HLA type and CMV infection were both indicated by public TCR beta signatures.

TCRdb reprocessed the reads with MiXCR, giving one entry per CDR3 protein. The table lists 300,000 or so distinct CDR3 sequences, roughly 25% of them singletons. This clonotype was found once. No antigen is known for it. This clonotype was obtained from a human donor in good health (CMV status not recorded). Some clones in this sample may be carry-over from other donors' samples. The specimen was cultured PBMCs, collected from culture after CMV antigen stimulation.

Written as DNA, the CDR3 is TGTGCCAGTAGTATTCCGGGACAGACATACGAGCAGTACTTC. Protein sequence: CASSIPGQTYEQYF. The J gene is TRBJ2-7, the V gene TRBV19; 7 nucleotides match TRBD1. With 3 bases clipped from V and 4 bases from J, the junction kept 6 bases outside the gene matches. The V gene's germline CDR1 is LNHDA and CDR2 SQIVND (reference sequence). The CDR3 contains 14 residues.